Each of the 5 T cell receptor beta chains below was sequenced from the same sample in a study of blood T cell repertoires in COVID-19. Profiling relied on immunoSEQ multiplex PCR, and the TCRdb table lists in-frame clones only, not all of them. There are 400,000 or so clones in the sample; approximately 88% occur only once, and roughly 2% lies in the top ten. Sequencing was done on a sample of PBMCs or T cells enriched from blood (not recorded which). Receptors were obtained from a woman in her thirties or forties with acute COVID-19.

The chain combines TRBV3-1 (or the pseudogene TRBV3-2) with TRBJ1-1, with D maybe TRBD1 (6 bases). V lost 0 bases to trimming and J lost 3 bases, with 14 bases between them. The length of the CDR3 is 16 residues. Germline V gene sequence: CDR1 LGHDT, CDR2 YNNKEL (reference sequence). The DNA of the CDR3 is TGTGCCAGCAGCCAAGAGTTCGGCAGGGGTGACACTGAAGCTTTCTTT. Its protein product is CASSQEFGRGDTEAFF.

V and J are TRBV10-3 and TRBJ1-1; TRBD1 matches at 10 bases. Germline V lookup: CDR1 ENHRY, CDR2 SYGVKD. V was pared by 7 bases and J by 2 bases, with 7 bases of the junction left unmatched. This CDR3 spans 15 amino acids. The CDR3 DNA reads TGTGCCATCAAGACCCAGACAGGGGGCAACACTGAAGCTTTCTTT. It is translated as CAIKTQTGGNTEAFF.

The genes are TRBV6-2 or TRBV6-3 and TRBJ1-2; 7 nucleotides match TRBD1. Trimming cost V 0 bases and J 5 bases; bases outside gene matches: 24. Germline V gene lookup returns CDR1 MNHEY and CDR2 SVGEGT. The CDR3 sequence is 21 residues long. The CDR3: CASSYSSFLWARDREWYGYTF. Written as DNA, the CDR3 is TGTGCCAGCAGTTACTCGTCTTTTCTTTGGGCCCGGGACAGAGAGTGGTATGGCTACACCTTC.

In its sample, this clone was seen a few times. This rearrangement joins TRBV2 to TRBJ2-7; TRBD2 matches 7 bases. V was pared by 4 bases and J by 0 bases, with 3 bases of the junction left unmatched. This CDR3 region has 14 residues. CDR1 is SNHLY and CDR2 is FYNNEI in the germline V gene. This CDR3 is CASSVGRDSYEQYF. CDR3 DNA sequence: TGTGCCAGCAGTGTGGGGAGGGACTCCTACGAGCAGTACTTC.

The chain combines TRBV4-1 with TRBJ2-2, with 9 bases matching TRBD1. The CDR3 has 15 residues. Germline V gene sequence: CDR1 MGHRA, CDR2 YSYEKL. Unmatched junction bases numbered 3, after V lost 1 base and J lost 6 bases. The CDR3 DNA reads as TGCGCCAGCAGCCAAGGGACAGGGGACTCCGGGGAGCTGTTTTTT. It translates to CASSQGTGDSGELFF.